This entry lists 23 T cell receptor beta chains sequenced from one sample in a study of blood T cell repertoires in COVID-19. Only in-frame clones appear in the TCRdb table, and some are missing; sequencing was by immunoSEQ multiplex PCR. The sample shows nearly 300,000 clones, more than 70% of them seen only once. What was sequenced was peripheral blood. These receptors all stem from a woman in her thirties who had recovered from COVID-19.

As for this clone: Different DNA sequences within this sample yield the same CDR3. Written as DNA, the CDR3 is TGTGCCAGCAGCCCGGGACAACTATACGAGCAGTACTTC. Amino acid sequence: CASSPGQLYEQYF. The chain employs TRBV28 and TRBJ2-7; TRBD1 is a possible D gene (6 bases). The CDR3 contains 13 residues. The V and J ends lost 6 bases and 4 bases respectively, with 13 bases between them. Germline loops: CDR1 MDHEN, CDR2 SYDVKM.

This chain joins TRBV9 and TRBJ1-6; no reliable D call. V shed 0 bases and J shed 7 bases, with 11 bases lying between them. The germline CDR1 and CDR2 sequences are SGDLS and YYNGEE. The CDR3 length is 15 residues. The DNA of the CDR3 is TGTGCCAGCAGCGTAGATAACAGTCTAAATTCACCCCTCCACTTT. It translates to CASSVDNSLNSPLHF.

This sequence joins TRBV6-5 and TRBJ2-7; no clear D. V dropped 10 bases and J dropped 0 bases, with 19 bases sitting between them. The CDR3 covers 15 residues. Germline V gives CDR1 MNHEY, CDR2 SVGAGI. The CDR3 coding sequence is TGTGCCACCGGTTACCTATTTATTTCCTCCTACGAGCAGTACTTC. Encoded protein: CATGYLFISSYEQYF.

This chain connects TRBV5-1 to TRBJ1-1; perhaps TRBD1 as D (6 bases). V lost 0 bases and J lost 4, with 10 bases in between. Germline lookup yields CDR1 SGHRS and CDR2 YFSETQ. The CDR3 contains 14 residues. Here the CDR3 reads CASSLDTGPTEAFF. The DNA for the CDR3 is TGCGCCAGCAGCTTGGACACAGGGCCCACTGAAGCTTTCTTT.

This clone showed up just once. The chain is built from TRBV15 and TRBJ2-1; tentatively, D is TRBD1 (6 bases). V was trimmed by 6 bases and J by 4 bases, leaving 19 bases between them. Germline V gene data show CDR1 as LNHNV and CDR2 as YYDKDF (reference sequence). The CDR3 loop spans 16 amino acids. The CDR3 nucleotides read TGTGCCACCAGGATTGCCGTCAGGGGCCCATACAATGAGCAGTTCTTC. Translated: CATRIAVRGPYNEQFF.

The chain uses TRBV6-5 and TRBJ2-7; D remains ambiguous. The CDR3 is made up of 11 amino acids. Germline V lookup: CDR1 MNHEY, CDR2 SVGAGI. V dropped 8 bases and J dropped 3 bases, with 8 bases sitting between them. CDR3 in DNA: TGTGCCAGCCGTACATTCTACGAGCAGTACTTC. The encoded protein is CASRTFYEQYF.

This chain uses TRBV6-5 with TRBJ1-5; tentatively, D is TRBD1 (6 bases). This CDR3 spans 15 amino acids. Trimming removed 6 bases from V and 3 bases from J, with 15 bases in between. The germline gives CDR1 MNHEY, CDR2 SVGAGI. The CDR3 DNA sequence: TGTGCCAGCAGCCCAGGACAGTCGGCCAATCAGCCCCAGCATTTT. The encoded protein is CASSPGQSANQPQHF.

CDR3 sequence: CSAPRTARYTF. The CDR3 DNA reads as TGCAGTGCACCGAGGACAGCCCGCTACACCTTC. The J gene is TRBJ1-2, the V gene TRBV20-1; tentative D call: TRBD1 (6 bases). The CDR3 runs to 11 residues. V lost 6 bases and J lost 9, with 14 bases in between. Germline V gene data show CDR1 as DFQATT and CDR2 as SNEGSKA (reference sequence).

CDR3 loop: CASSHRTGINTYGYTF. CDR3 coding DNA: TGTGCCAGCAGCCATCGGACAGGGATTAATACCTATGGCTACACCTTC. V and J are TRBV7-8 and TRBJ1-2, with TRBD1 matching 8 bases. V lost 5 bases to trimming and J lost 4 bases; unmatched junction nucleotides: 12. The CDR3 length is 16 residues. Germline CDR1 and CDR2: SGHVS and FQNEAQ.

This chain links TRBV6-2 or TRBV6-3 with TRBJ2-1, with 11 bases lining up with TRBD2. With 2 bases clipped from V and 9 bases from J, the junction kept 6 bases outside the gene matches. Germline assignment: CDR1 MNHEY and CDR2 SVGEGT. The CDR3 has 15 residues. The CDR3 loop is CASSYVAGGLGEQFF. DNA of the CDR3: TGTGCCAGCAGTTACGTAGCGGGGGGGCTAGGTGAGCAGTTCTTC.

The chain has TRBV19 and TRBJ2-3; TRBD1 agrees at 8 bases. Trimming at V came to 5 bases and at J to 6 bases, leaving 10 bases not matched to a gene. Germline V lookup: CDR1 LNHDA, CDR2 SQIVND (reference sequence). This CDR3 has 15 residues. The CDR3 DNA reads as TGTGCCAGTAGTGGATGGACAGGGTCTGTGGATACGCAGTATTTT. Its protein product is CASSGWTGSVDTQYF. Variable domain in full (rest from reference TRBV19 and TRBJ2-3): DGGITQSPKYLFRKEGQNVTLSCEQNLNHDAMYWYRQDPGQGLRLIYYSQIVNDFQKGDIAEGYSVSREKKESFPLTVTSAQKNPTAFYLCASSGWTGSVDTQYFGPGTRLTVL.

This rearrangement joins TRBV5-1 to TRBJ1-3; 7 bases are shared with TRBD1. This CDR3 region has 15 residues. Trimming cost V 4 bases and J 4 bases; bases outside gene matches: 8. CDR1 is SGHRS and CDR2 is YFSETQ in the germline V gene. The CDR3 reads CASSTLGGTGNTIYF. In nucleotides, the CDR3 is TGCGCCAGCAGCACCCTAGGGGGCACAGGAAACACCATATATTTT. Full variable domain (outside the CDR3, taken from reference TRBV5-1 and TRBJ1-3): KAGVTQTPRYLIKTRGQQVTLSCSPISGHRSVSWYQQTPGQGLQFLFEYFSETQRNKGNFPGRFSGRQFSNSRSEMNVSTLELGDSALYLCASSTLGGTGNTIYFGEGSWLTVV.

V and J are TRBV4-1 and TRBJ2-7; TRBD1 agrees at 8 bases. The J segment lost 7 bases and the V segment lost 0 bases, leaving 5 bases of the junction unmatched. The CDR3 totals 14 residues. Germline CDR1 MGHRA, CDR2 YSYEKL. For the CDR3, the DNA is TGCGCCAGCAGCCAAGAGCAGGGGGCGCGGGAGCAGTACTTC. Amino acid sequence: CASSQEQGAREQYF.

This clone was seen only a few times. This chain joins TRBV7-8 and TRBJ1-4; 7 bases line up with TRBD1. The CDR3 has 13 residues. Unmatched junction bases numbered 4, after V lost 4 bases and J lost 8 bases. The germline gives CDR1 SGHVS, CDR2 FQNEAQ. For the CDR3, the DNA is TGTGCCAGCAGCTCCGGGACAGCAGAAAAACTGTTTTTT. It is translated as CASSSGTAEKLFF.

The chain recombines TRBV24-1 with TRBJ2-1, with 9 positions matching TRBD2. Per the germline V gene, CDR1 is KGHDR and CDR2 is SFDVKD. With V trimmed by 4 bases and J by 5 bases, 8 bases remained unmatched. This CDR3 region has 16 residues. The CDR3 reads CATSDPSGGFDNEQFF. In nucleotides, the CDR3 is TGTGCCACCAGTGACCCAAGCGGGGGGTTTGACAATGAGCAGTTCTTC.

The chain carries TRBV6-6 and TRBJ2-1, with 11 bases aligning to TRBD2. J gave up 9 bases and V 5 bases, and 6 bases lay outside the gene matches. Germline loops: CDR1 MNHNY, CDR2 SVGAGI (reference sequence). The CDR3 totals 14 residues. CDR3 region: CASSVSGGAAEQFF. CDR3 DNA: TGTGCCAGCAGTGTTAGCGGGGGGGCCGCTGAGCAGTTCTTC.

V is TRBV5-1 and J is TRBJ1-5, with D maybe TRBD1 (6 bases). Trimming took off 1 base at V and 0 bases at J, with 17 bases between the two ends. The CDR3 is 18 amino acids. Germline CDR1 is SGHRS and CDR2 is YFSETQ. CDR3 sequence: CASSLPRQGRDSNQPQHF. CDR3 nucleotide sequence: TGCGCCAGCAGCTTGCCGCGGCAGGGGAGGGATAGCAATCAGCCCCAGCATTTT.

J is TRBJ1-5 and V is TRBV3-1 (or the pseudogene TRBV3-2), with D unresolved. This CDR3 comprises 14 residues. Germline values: CDR1 LGHDT, CDR2 YNNKEL (reference sequence). Trimming left V 0 bases short and J 5 bases short, with 8 bases between. This CDR3 is CASSQDLTYQPQHF. CDR3 sequence (DNA): TGTGCCAGCAGCCAAGATCTGACTTATCAGCCCCAGCATTTT.

The chain carries TRBV3-1 (or the pseudogene TRBV3-2) and TRBJ1-5; TRBD1 agrees at 7 bases. The CDR3 has 15 amino acids. Germline V gene data show CDR1 as LGHDT and CDR2 as YNNKEL (reference sequence). The ends lost 2 bases at V and 2 bases at J; junction bases unmatched: 3. CDR3 loop: CASSQTGAGNQPQHF. CDR3 nucleotide sequence: TGTGCCAGCAGCCAAACAGGGGCGGGCAATCAGCCCCAGCATTTT.

V is TRBV19 and J is TRBJ1-4, with 7 bases aligning to TRBD1. From germline, CDR1 is LNHDA and CDR2 SQIVND (reference sequence). The ends lost 10 bases at V and 4 bases at J; junction bases unmatched: 9. This CDR3 region has 14 residues. CDR3 amino acids: CATNNGQDNEKLFF. DNA for the CDR3: TGTGCCACAAACAACGGACAGGATAATGAAAAACTGTTTTTT.

The chain has TRBV6-5 and TRBJ2-2; D uncertain. V was pared by 0 bases and J by 2 bases, with 10 bases between. The germline V gene encodes CDR1 MNHEY and CDR2 SVGAGI. CDR3 length: 16 amino acids. Here the CDR3 reads CASSYSIIVNTGELFF. Written as DNA, the CDR3 is TGTGCCAGCAGTTACTCGATTATAGTCAACACCGGGGAGCTGTTTTTT.

The J gene is TRBJ2-7, the V gene TRBV9, with D hard to call. V was cut by 0 bases and J by 4 bases, with 11 bases left in between. This CDR3 has 14 residues. Germline V gives CDR1 SGDLS, CDR2 YYNGEE. CDR3 amino acids: CASSVGRVPYEQYF. In DNA, the CDR3 is TGTGCCAGCAGCGTAGGGAGAGTGCCGTACGAGCAGTACTTC. Combining the CDR3 with reference TRBV9 and TRBJ2-7 gives the whole variable domain DSGVTQTPKHLITATGQRVTLRCSPRSGDLSVYWYQQSLDQGLQFLIQYYNGEERAKGNILERFSAQQFPDLHSELNLSSLELGDSALYFCASSVGRVPYEQYFGPGTRLTVT.

This clone has just one count. The J gene is TRBJ2-7, the V gene TRBV5-5; D may be TRBD1 (6 bases). Deletions cut 4 bases from V and 3 bases from J, with 11 bases between. The CDR3 covers 13 residues. The germline V gene has CDR1 SGHKS and CDR2 YYEKEE (reference sequence). The CDR3, as DNA: TGTGCCAGCAGCCAAGAGGACAGCTACGAGCAGTACTTC. The encoded protein is CASSQEDSYEQYF.